This T cell receptor beta chain appears in the sequencing data of a study of PD-1 blockade in classical Hodgkin lymphoma. Background on the study: The nivolumab dose that patients received was 3 mg/kg, given intravenously every 2 weeks. Regarding the study as a whole: The repertoire differences lack a defined cause, possibly disease activity or prior therapy.

Each patient relapsed following autologous stem cell transplantation, and prior brentuximab vedotin exposure differed. Researchers pulled CD8+ T cells out of thawed PBMCs using magnetic negative selection. Each best response was a complete response, a partial response or progressive disease. Unmatched junction bases numbered 11, after V lost 7 bases and J lost 0 bases. The CDR3 contains 15 residues. Looked up from germline, CDR1 is SQVTM and CDR2 is ANQGSEA. Only in-frame clones appear in the TCRdb table, and some are missing; sequencing was by immunoSEQ multiplex PCR. The sample contains over 25,000 clones, around nine tenths of which appear only once. Concerning this clone: The antigen remains undetermined.

The starting material was CD8+ T cells from blood, obtained at baseline. The V call is TRBV29-1, the J call TRBJ1-1; 7 bases agree with TRBD1. The receptor's source is a human donor with classical Hodgkin lymphoma. This CDR3 reads CSAKGALHMNTEAFF. The CDR3 coding sequence is TGCAGCGCAAAGGGGGCCTTGCACATGAACACTGAAGCTTTCTTT.